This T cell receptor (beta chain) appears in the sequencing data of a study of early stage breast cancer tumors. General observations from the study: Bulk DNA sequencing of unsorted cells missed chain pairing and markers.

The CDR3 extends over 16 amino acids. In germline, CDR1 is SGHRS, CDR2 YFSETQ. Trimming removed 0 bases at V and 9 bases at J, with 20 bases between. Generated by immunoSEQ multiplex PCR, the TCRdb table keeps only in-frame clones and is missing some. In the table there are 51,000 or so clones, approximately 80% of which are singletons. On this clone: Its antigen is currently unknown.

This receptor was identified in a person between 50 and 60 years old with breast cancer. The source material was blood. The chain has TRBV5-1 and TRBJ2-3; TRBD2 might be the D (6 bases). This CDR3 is CASSLDGGTSGSTQYF. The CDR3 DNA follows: TGCGCCAGCAGCTTGGACGGCGGGACCTCCGGAAGCACGCAGTATTTT.